This T cell receptor (beta chain) was observed in a study of T cells in Graves' hyperthyroidism and ophthalmopathy. Study observations and caveats: With a median lead of about 6.9 months before onset, the model predicted ophthalmopathy.

Patients showing uncontrolled infection, other autoimmune disease, pregnancy or lactation were ineligible. Blood was sampled at initial diagnosis of hyperthyroidism, prior to onset of any ophthalmopathy symptoms. Fresh peripheral blood, about 9.6 ml, yielded the PBMCs. This clonotype has ten or more counts. The target antigen is unknown. TCR beta CDR3 regions were amplified from RNA transcripts. Initially, a first-round RT-PCR of the TCR CDR3 employed the HTBI primer set. TCRdb re-analysed the multiplex PCR reads in MiXCR, keeping a single row per CDR3 protein. The sample carries some 270,000 distinct CDR3 sequences, more than 10% recorded once. The CDR3 sequence is 16 residues long. J lost 6 bases, V lost 3 bases, and 10 bases had no gene match. Germline V CDR1 and CDR2: DFQATT, SNEGSKA (reference sequence).

This sequence originates from a woman in her 30s with Graves' hyperthyroidism that later progressed to Graves' ophthalmopathy. What was sequenced was blood. The rearrangement uses TRBV20-1 and TRBJ2-3; 12 bases are shared with TRBD2. This CDR3 reads CSASALLAGGTDTQYF. CDR3 nucleotides: TGCAGTGCTAGCGCTCTTCTAGCGGGAGGGACGGATACGCAGTATTTT.